The 18 T cell receptor beta chains below come from one sample, sequenced in a study (dated by TCRdb to between 2015 and 2017). Library construction relied on 5' RACE. TCRdb lists the instrument as Illumina MiSeq. TCRdb reprocessed the public reads (quality trimming at Q25 with fastp, clone calling with MiXCR) and kept in-frame beta chains. Under each unique CDR3 protein, matching rows form one entry showing the most common genes and DNA. The sample table lists 53,000 or so distinct CDR3 sequences, 24% of them with a count of one. More than 3% of the sample is taken by the ten largest. Sequencing was performed on tumor-infiltrating naive CD4+ T cells sorted from the breast tumor. This specimen's cell subset or site label, per the study, means: naive CD4+ T cells, CD4+CD45RA+CD25-. The receptor set was obtained from a female donor with breast cancer.

The rearrangement links TRBV9 to TRBJ1-6; unclear D gene. Germline loops: CDR1 SGDLS, CDR2 YYNGEE. The CDR3 contains 15 residues. Trimming removed 4 bases at V and 3 bases at J, with 11 bases between. The CDR3 reads CASSPRADYNSPLHF. In DNA, the CDR3 is TGTGCCAGCAGCCCCCGGGCAGACTATAATTCACCCCTCCACTTT.

The V gene is TRBV19, the J gene TRBJ1-4; D call uncertain. The CDR3 runs 14 residues. The germline CDR1 and CDR2 sequences are LNHDA and SQIVND (reference sequence). The germline V and J ends were trimmed by 1 base and 6 bases, with 9 bases remaining between them. The CDR3 loop is CASSIGLYHEKLFF. Here the CDR3 DNA reads TGTGCCAGTAGTATAGGACTCTACCATGAAAAACTGTTTTTT.

This clonotype was found many times. The chain couples TRBV20-1 to TRBJ2-2; perhaps TRBD2 as D (5 bases). CDR3 size: 15 residues. The V and J ends lost 3 bases and 3 bases respectively, with 14 bases between them. The germline CDR1 and CDR2 sequences are DFQATT and SNEGSKA (reference sequence). CDR3 sequence reads: CSAREPSGHTGELFF. Here the CDR3 DNA reads TGCAGTGCTAGGGAACCGAGCGGCCACACCGGGGAGCTGTTTTTT.

The chain has TRBV6-6 and TRBJ1-5, with D possibly TRBD1 on 5 matching bases. Germline CDR1 is MNHNY and CDR2 is SVGAGI (reference sequence). The CDR3 has 14 residues. The ends were cut back, 8 bases at V and 4 bases at J, with 15 bases in the middle. The CDR3 region is CASGVGGGNQPQHF. Here the CDR3 DNA reads TGTGCCAGCGGGGTTGGGGGGGGTAATCAGCCCCAGCATTTT.

This clonotype was counted only a few times. The V gene is TRBV11-2, the J gene TRBJ2-2, with D uncertain. CDR1 is SGHAT and CDR2 is FQNNGV in the germline V gene. The CDR3 contains 11 residues. Trimming removed 5 bases from V and 8 bases from J, with 6 bases in between. This CDR3 reads CASSRYGELFF. The DNA for the CDR3 is TGTGCCAGCAGCCGATATGGGGAGCTGTTTTTT.

V and J are TRBV15 and TRBJ2-3; TRBD1 matches at 11 bases. The trim removed 5 bases at V and 3 bases at J, leaving 7 bases unmatched. This CDR3 has 16 residues. Germline V gene data show CDR1 as LNHNV and CDR2 as YYDKDF (reference sequence). As DNA, the CDR3 is TGTGCCACCAGCCTGCGGACAGGGGGCTTAACAGATACGCAGTATTTT. Residues: CATSLRTGGLTDTQYF.

This clonotype was counted between two and nine times. The CDR3 DNA reads TGTGCCAGCAGCCTTCGAGGGACGTTCGCGAACACCGGGGAGCTGTTTTTT. Translated: CASSLRGTFANTGELFF. This chain joins TRBV7-8 and TRBJ2-2; D may match TRBD1 or TRBD2 (5 bases each). Germline V gene data show CDR1 as SGHVS and CDR2 as FQNEAQ. V shed 5 bases and J shed 0 bases, with 16 bases lying between them. The CDR3 has 17 amino acids.

In regard to this clonotype: With a much larger clone just one base away, this may be a read error. This chain connects TRBV5-1 to TRBJ2-5, with 11 bases fitting TRBD2. Per germline, CDR1 SGHRS and CDR2 YFSETQ. The CDR3 is 15 residues long. This CDR3 reads CASSQGLAVQGTQYF. The CDR3 nucleotides are TGCGCCAGCAGCCAGGGACTAGCGGTTCAAGGGACCCAGTACTTC.

This clonotype was detected a few times. V and J are TRBV20-1 and TRBJ2-1; 7 bases agree with TRBD1. V trimming: 6 bases; J trimming: 10 bases; junction bases outside the gene matches: 6. CDR1 is DFQATT, CDR2 SNEGSKA, per germline (reference sequence). The CDR3 is 11 amino acids. The CDR3 loop is CSANRGVEQFF. The CDR3, as DNA: TGCAGTGCGAACAGGGGAGTGGAGCAGTTCTTC.

V is TRBV5-1 and J is TRBJ2-1; TRBD2 matches at 11 bases. V shed 1 base, J shed 5 bases, and the junction held 5 bases outside the gene matches. The germline V gene encodes CDR1 SGHRS and CDR2 YFSETQ. The CDR3 consists of 16 residues. The CDR3 region has the DNA TGCGCCAGCAGCTTGAGGGGTAGCGGGGGGGACAATGAGCAGTTCTTC. Protein product: CASSLRGSGGDNEQFF.

V and J are TRBV5-1 and TRBJ2-7; 9 bases align to TRBD2. The V segment lost 1 base and the J segment 5 bases; nucleotides outside the gene matches: 7. There are 15 residues in the CDR3. Germline V CDR1 and CDR2: SGHRS, YFSETQ. The CDR3 spells CASSLPTAGGDEQYF. CDR3 in DNA: TGCGCCAGCAGCTTGCCCACAGCGGGAGGCGACGAGCAGTACTTC.

This clonotype turned up a few times. The gene calls are TRBV20-1 and TRBJ2-3; TRBD1 agrees at 10 bases. V lost 6 bases and J lost 3; bases outside the gene matches: 6. Germline assignment: CDR1 DFQATT and CDR2 SNEGSKA (reference sequence). CDR3 length equals 14 residues. CDR3 protein: CSAPDRGLTDTQYF. The CDR3 DNA is TGCAGTGCACCAGACAGGGGGCTGACAGATACGCAGTATTTT.

This clonotype was counted only a few times. The V and J genes are TRBV6-1 and TRBJ1-1; D gene unclear. V lost 4 bases and J lost 3, with 9 bases in between. CDR3 length equals 13 residues. Germline V gives CDR1 MNHNS, CDR2 SASEGT. The CDR3 sequence: CASSVVFDTEAFF. CDR3 coding DNA: TGTGCCAGCAGTGTTGTTTTCGACACTGAAGCTTTCTTT.

The chain uses TRBV7-9 and TRBJ2-3; 8 nucleotides match TRBD2. The CDR3 consists of 16 residues. J lost 2 bases, V lost 4 bases, and 8 bases had no gene match. Germline-derived CDR1 and CDR2 are SEHNR and FQNEAQ (reference sequence). The CDR3 reads CASSSVGTRFTDTQYF. Written as DNA, the CDR3 is TGTGCCAGCAGCTCCGTCGGGACTAGGTTCACAGATACGCAGTATTTT.

The rearrangement uses TRBV5-1 and TRBJ2-1; 8 nucleotides agree with TRBD2. CDR1 and CDR2 (germline): SGHRS, YFSETQ. CDR3 length: 14 amino acids. With 4 bases clipped from V and 5 bases from J, the junction kept 5 bases outside the gene matches. CDR3 sequence reads: CASSTGLEHNEQFF. The DNA of the CDR3 is TGCGCCAGCAGCACGGGACTAGAGCACAATGAGCAGTTCTTC.

To note about this clonotype: The junction departs from the called germline gene at one end, perhaps through a read error. J is TRBJ2-3 and V is TRBV4-1, with TRBD2 matching 14 bases. The CDR3 runs 17 residues. Germline V gene sequence: CDR1 MGHRA, CDR2 YSYEKL. The CDR3 coding sequence is TGCGCCAGCAGCCGCCAATCGGGGACTAGCGGGAGCGATACGCAGGATTTT. It is translated as CASSRQSGTSGSDTQDF.

In the case of this clonotype: Possible read error: a much larger clone is one base away. The chain uses TRBV4-1 and TRBJ2-1; 7 bases match TRBD2. The DNA matches TRBJ2-7 better at its end, which makes the J call doubtful. Germline V gene data show CDR1 as MGHRA and CDR2 as YSYEKL. The CDR3 has 16 amino acids. The CDR3 DNA sequence: TGCGCCAGCAGCCAAGATCGGGCGGGAGCGATTCAATTGCAGTACTTC. As protein: CASSQDRAGAIQLQYF.

For this clonotype: This may be a read error: a much more frequent sequence differs by one nucleotide. V usage is TRBV7-6 and J usage is TRBJ1-1; 10 bases agree with TRBD1. The CDR3 contains 14 residues. The junction had 6 bases not matched to a gene; V was cut back by 5 bases and J by 6 bases. The germline gives CDR1 SGHVS, CDR2 FNYEAQ. The CDR3 spells CASSAGTGVAEAFF. The CDR3 nucleotides are TGTGCCAGCAGCGCCGGGACAGGGGTCGCTGAAGCTTTCTTT.